This TCR beta chain stems from a study of OX40 agonist ivuxolimab in advanced cancers. Whole-study results and caveats: Averaging showed that CD8+ T cells had more expanded clones than CD4+ did.

Germline assignment: CDR1 SGHRS and CDR2 YFSETQ. Between the trimmed V and J ends, which lost 4 bases and 2 bases, there was a span of 15 bases. The CDR3 is 15 amino acids. Remarks on this clone: The antigen is undetermined.

Profiled with immunoSEQ multiplex PCR; TCRdb holds only in-frame clones, not every one. This table has approximately 75,000 clones, under 90% appearing once. The chain recombines TRBV5-1 with TRBJ2-5; the D gene could be TRBD1 or TRBD2 (5 bases each). The receptor's source is an adult with an advanced solid tumor such as melanoma, head and neck, liver or kidney cancer. The material sequenced was CD4+ or CD8+ T cells sorted from blood, taken in a trial of the OX40 agonist ivuxolimab. CDR3 sequence reads: CASSPLGTGQETQYF. CDR3 DNA sequence: TGCGCCAGCAGCCCCCTAGGGACGGGGCAAGAGACCCAGTACTTC.